This entry concerns a single TCR beta chain. Its cognate antigen is unknown. These data are taken from a study of T-cell memory formation after mild COVID-19. This CDR3 is 16 amino acids long. Germline V gives CDR1 LGHNA, CDR2 YNFKEQ. V lost 0 bases to trimming and J lost 2 bases, with 14 bases between them. A single record per CDR3 protein comes from TCRdb applying MiXCR to the 5' RACE reads. The table shows about 190,000 distinct CDR3 sequences, with approximately 16% occurring only once. Study results and limitations: CD4+ contracting clones lay mainly in CM and EM, CD8+ ones in EMRA.

Sequencing was done on a sample of PBMCs or a T cell subset sorted from them (not recorded which). This sequence joins TRBV4-2 and TRBJ2-7, with unresolved D. The TCR sequence derives from an adult woman who had mild COVID-19 (a few samples of this study predate the infection). Cell type and time point are not known. The CDR3 is CASSQDSDQLAYEQYF. The DNA for the CDR3 is TGTGCCAGCAGCCAAGATTCGGATCAATTGGCCTACGAGCAGTACTTC.